This TCR beta chain came from a study of shared clonotypes between healthy human individuals. Per germline, CDR1 MNHEY and CDR2 SVGAGI. The CDR3 spans 15 residues. The junction had 6 bases not matched to a gene; V was cut back by 6 bases and J by 1 base. Measured with immunoSEQ multiplex PCR; TCRdb has only the in-frame clones, and not every one. The table lists about 1 million clones, 75% to 85% of them singletons, with more than 0.45% in the top ten. The sequencing sample was made of memory CD4+ T cells from PBMCs. Subset in this sample: CD45RA-negative fraction. The sequence was collected from a man between 18 and 35 years old in good health. Some clones in this sample may be carry-over from other donors' samples. The chain joins TRBV6-5 to TRBJ1-2; the match to TRBD1 covers 9 bases. The CDR3 DNA is TGTGCCAGCAGACCCGGGGACAGGGATAACTATGGCTACACCTTC. This sequence encodes CASRPGDRDNYGYTF.